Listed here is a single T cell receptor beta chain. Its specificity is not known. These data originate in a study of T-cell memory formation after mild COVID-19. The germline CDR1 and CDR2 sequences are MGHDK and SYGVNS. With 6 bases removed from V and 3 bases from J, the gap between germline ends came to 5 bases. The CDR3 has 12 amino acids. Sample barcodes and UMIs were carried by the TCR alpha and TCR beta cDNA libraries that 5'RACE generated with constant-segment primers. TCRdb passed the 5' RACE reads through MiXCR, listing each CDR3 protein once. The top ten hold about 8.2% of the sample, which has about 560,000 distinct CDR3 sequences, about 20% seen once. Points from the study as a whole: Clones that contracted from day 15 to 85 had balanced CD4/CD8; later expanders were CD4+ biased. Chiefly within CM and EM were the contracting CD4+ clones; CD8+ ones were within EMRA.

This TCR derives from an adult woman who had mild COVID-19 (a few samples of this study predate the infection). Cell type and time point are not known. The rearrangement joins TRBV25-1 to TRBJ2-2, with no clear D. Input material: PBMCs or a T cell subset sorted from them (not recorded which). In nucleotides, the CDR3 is TGTGCCAGCAGGCCTTACACCGGGGAGCTGTTTTTT. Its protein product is CASRPYTGELFF.